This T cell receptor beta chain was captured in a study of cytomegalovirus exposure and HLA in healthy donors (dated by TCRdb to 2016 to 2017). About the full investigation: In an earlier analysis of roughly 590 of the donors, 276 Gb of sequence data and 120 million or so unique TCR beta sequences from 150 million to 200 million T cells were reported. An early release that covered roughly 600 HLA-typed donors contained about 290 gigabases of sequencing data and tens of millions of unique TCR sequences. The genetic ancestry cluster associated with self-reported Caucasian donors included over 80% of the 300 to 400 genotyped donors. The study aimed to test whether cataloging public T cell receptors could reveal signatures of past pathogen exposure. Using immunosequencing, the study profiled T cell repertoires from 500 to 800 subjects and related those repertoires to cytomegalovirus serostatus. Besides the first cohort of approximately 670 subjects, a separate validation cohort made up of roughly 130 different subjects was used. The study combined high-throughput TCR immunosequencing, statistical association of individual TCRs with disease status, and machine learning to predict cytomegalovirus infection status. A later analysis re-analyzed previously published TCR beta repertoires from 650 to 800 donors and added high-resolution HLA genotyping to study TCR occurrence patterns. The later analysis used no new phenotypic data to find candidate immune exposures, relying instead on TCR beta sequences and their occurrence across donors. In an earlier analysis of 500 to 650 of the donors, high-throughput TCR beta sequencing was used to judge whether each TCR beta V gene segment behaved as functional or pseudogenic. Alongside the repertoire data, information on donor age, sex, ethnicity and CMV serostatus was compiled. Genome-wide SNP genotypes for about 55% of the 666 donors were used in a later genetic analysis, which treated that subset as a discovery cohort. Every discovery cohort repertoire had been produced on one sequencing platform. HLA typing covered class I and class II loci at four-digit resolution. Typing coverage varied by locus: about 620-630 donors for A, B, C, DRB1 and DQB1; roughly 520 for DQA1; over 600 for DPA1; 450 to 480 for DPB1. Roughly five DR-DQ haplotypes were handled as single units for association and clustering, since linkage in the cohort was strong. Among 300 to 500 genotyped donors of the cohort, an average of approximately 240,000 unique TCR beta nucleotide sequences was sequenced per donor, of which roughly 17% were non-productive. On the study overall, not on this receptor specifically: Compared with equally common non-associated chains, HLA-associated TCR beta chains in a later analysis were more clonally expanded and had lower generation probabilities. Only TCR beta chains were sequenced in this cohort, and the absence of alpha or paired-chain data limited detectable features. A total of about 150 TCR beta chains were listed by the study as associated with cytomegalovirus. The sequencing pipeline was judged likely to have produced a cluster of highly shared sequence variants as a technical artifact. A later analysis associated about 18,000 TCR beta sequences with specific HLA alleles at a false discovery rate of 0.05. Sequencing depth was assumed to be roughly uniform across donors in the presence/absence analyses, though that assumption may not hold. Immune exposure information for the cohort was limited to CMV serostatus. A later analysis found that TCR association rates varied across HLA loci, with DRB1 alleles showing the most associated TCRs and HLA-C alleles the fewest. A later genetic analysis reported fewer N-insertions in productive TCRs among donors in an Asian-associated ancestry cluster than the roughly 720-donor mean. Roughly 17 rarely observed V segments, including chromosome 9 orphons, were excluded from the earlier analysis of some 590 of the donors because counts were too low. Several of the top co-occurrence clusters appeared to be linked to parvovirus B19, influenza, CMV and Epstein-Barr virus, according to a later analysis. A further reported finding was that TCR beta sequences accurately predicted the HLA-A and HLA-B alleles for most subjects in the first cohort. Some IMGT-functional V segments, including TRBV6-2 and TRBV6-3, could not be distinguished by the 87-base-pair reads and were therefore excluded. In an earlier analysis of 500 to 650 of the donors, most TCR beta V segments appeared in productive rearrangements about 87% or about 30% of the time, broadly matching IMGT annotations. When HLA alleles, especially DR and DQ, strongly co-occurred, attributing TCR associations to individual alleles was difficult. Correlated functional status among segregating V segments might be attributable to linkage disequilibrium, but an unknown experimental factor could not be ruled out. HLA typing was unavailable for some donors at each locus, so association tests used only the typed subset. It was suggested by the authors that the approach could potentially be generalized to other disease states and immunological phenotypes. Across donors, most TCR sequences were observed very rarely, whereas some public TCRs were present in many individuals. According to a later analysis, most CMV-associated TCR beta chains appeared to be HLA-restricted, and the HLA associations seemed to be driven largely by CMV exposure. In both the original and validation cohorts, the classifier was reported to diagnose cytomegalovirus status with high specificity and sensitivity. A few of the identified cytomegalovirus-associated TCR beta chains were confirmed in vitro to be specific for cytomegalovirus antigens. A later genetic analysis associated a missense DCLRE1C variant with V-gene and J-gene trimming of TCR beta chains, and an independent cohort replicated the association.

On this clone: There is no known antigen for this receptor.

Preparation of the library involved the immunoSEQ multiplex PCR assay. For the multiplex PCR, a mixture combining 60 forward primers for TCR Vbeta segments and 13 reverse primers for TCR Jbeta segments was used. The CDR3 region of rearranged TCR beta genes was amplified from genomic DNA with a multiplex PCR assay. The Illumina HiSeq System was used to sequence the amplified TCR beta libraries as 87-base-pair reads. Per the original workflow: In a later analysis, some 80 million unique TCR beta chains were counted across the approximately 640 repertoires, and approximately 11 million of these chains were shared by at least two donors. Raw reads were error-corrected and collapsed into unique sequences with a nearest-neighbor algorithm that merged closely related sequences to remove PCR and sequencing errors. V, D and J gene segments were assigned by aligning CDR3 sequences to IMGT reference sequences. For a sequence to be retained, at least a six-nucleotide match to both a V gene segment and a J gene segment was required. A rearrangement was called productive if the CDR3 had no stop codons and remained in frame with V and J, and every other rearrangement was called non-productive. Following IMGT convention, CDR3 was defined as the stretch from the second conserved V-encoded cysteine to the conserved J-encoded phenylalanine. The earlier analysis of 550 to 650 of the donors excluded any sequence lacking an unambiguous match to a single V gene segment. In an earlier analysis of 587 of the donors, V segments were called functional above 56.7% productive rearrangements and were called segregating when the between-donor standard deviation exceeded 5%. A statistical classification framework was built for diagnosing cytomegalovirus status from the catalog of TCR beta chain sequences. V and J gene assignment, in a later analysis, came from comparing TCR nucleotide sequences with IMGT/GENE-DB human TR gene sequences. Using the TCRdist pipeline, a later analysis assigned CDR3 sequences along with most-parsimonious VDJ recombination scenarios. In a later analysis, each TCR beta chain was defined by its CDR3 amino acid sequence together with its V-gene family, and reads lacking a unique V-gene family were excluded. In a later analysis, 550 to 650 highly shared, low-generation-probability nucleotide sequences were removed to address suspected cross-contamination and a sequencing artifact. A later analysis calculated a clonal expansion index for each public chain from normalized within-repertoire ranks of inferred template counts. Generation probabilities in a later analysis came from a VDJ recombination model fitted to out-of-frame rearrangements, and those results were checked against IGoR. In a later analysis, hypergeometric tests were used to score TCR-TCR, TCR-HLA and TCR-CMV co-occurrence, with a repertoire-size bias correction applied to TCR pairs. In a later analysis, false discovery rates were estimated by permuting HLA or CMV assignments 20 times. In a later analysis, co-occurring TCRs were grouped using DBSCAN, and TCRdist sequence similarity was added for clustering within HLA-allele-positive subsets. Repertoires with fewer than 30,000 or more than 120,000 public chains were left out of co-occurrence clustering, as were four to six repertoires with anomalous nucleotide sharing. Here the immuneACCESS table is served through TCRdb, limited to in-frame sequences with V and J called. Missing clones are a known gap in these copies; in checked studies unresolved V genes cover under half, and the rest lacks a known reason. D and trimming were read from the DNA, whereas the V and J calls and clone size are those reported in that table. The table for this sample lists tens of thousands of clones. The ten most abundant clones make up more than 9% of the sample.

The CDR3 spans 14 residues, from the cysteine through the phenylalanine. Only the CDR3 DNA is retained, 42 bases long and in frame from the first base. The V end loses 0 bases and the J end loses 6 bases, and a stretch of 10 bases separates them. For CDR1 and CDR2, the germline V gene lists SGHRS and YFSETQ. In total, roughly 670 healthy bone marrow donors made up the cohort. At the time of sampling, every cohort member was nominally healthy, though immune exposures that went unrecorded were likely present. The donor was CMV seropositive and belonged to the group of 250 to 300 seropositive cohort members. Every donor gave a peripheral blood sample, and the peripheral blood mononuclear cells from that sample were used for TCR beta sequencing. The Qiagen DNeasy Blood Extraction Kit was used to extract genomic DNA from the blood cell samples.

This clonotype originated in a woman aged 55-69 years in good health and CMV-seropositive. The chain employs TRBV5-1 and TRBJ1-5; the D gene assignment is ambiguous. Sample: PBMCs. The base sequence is TGCGCCAGCAGCTTGGAGGCTGGAGGTCAGCCCCAGCATTTT. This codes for CASSLEAGGQPQHF.